The 18 T cell receptor beta chains presented below share a single source sample, sequenced in a study of T-cell memory formation after mild COVID-19. TCRdb analysed the 5' RACE reads with MiXCR anew, one entry per CDR3 protein. The sample lists around 320,000 distinct CDR3 sequences, less than 20% seen once, with 20% to 25% in the top ten. Source material: PBMCs or a T cell subset sorted from them (not recorded which). Every receptor here comes from a man between 18 and 35 years old who had mild COVID-19 (a few samples of this study predate the infection). Cell type and time point are not known.

This chain joins TRBV18 and TRBJ1-1; tentative D call: TRBD1 (5 bases). Per germline, CDR1 KGHSH and CDR2 LQKENI. The CDR3 has 16 amino acids. The V gene lost 6 bases and the J gene lost 0 bases, with 17 bases spanning the gap. This CDR3 reads CASSLNFRGMNTEAFF. CDR3 bases: TGTGCCAGCTCCCTTAATTTCCGGGGCATGAACACTGAAGCTTTCTTT.

This clonotype has more than one count but fewer than ten. This sequence joins TRBV6-2 or TRBV6-3 and TRBJ1-5; D not certain. Trimming cost V 8 bases and J 5 bases, with 4 bases left between them. The CDR3 length is 10 residues. The germline gives CDR1 MNHEY, CDR2 SVGEGT. DNA of the CDR3: TGTGCCAGCGGCCATCAGCCCCAGCATTTT. Its protein is CASGHQPQHF.

The gene calls are TRBV5-1 and TRBJ2-2; unclear D gene. The germline CDR1 and CDR2 sequences are SGHRS and YFSETQ. The CDR3 length is 17 residues. Trimming removed 3 bases from V and 0 bases from J, with 15 bases in between. The CDR3 loop is CASSSLTKAPNTGELFF. CDR3 DNA sequence: TGCGCCAGCAGCTCGCTAACTAAGGCCCCGAACACCGGGGAGCTGTTTTTT.

This clonotype was counted only a few times. The chain employs TRBV9 and TRBJ2-2, with D perhaps TRBD1 (5 bases). CDR3 length: 14 amino acids. Germline V gene lookup returns CDR1 SGDLS and CDR2 YYNGEE. Between the trimmed V and J ends, which lost 3 bases and 5 bases, there was a span of 11 bases. CDR3 sequence (DNA): TGTGCCAGCAGCGCCCCGACAGAGACCGGGGAGCTGTTTTTT. Translation gives CASSAPTETGELFF.

The chain joins TRBV30 to TRBJ2-7; TRBD1 aligns across 8 bases. Germline CDR1 and CDR2: GTSNPN and SVGIG (reference sequence). The V segment lost 7 bases and the J segment 4 bases; nucleotides outside the gene matches: 3. The CDR3 is 11 residues long. CDR3 amino acids: CASGQVYEQYF. CDR3 in DNA: TGTGCCTCGGGACAGGTATACGAGCAGTACTTC.

This clonotype turned up a few times. The chain recombines TRBV5-1 with TRBJ2-7; 10 nucleotides agree with TRBD1. CDR3 size: 14 residues. V gave up 4 bases and J gave up 3 bases; unmatched junction bases: 4. Germline CDR1 and CDR2: SGHRS and YFSETQ. CDR3 coding DNA: TGCGCCAGCAGCCTGGGACAGGGGTACTACGAGCAGTACGTC. As protein: CASSLGQGYYEQYV.

The J gene is TRBJ1-1, the V gene TRBV5-1; 8 bases line up with TRBD1. The trim removed 7 bases at V and 3 bases at J, leaving 17 bases unmatched. Per the germline V gene, CDR1 is SGHRS and CDR2 is YFSETQ. CDR3 size: 17 residues. In DNA form, the CDR3 reads TGCGCCAGCCGCGAACAAGTCCACTACAGGGGGGACACTGAAGCTTTCTTT. Translation gives CASREQVHYRGDTEAFF.

This clonotype has just a few counts. The chain links TRBV2 to TRBJ1-2; unclear D gene. CDR3 size: 12 residues. V was pared by 8 bases and J by 8 bases, with 15 bases between. The germline V gene encodes CDR1 SNHLY and CDR2 FYNNEI. Here the CDR3 DNA reads TGTGCCAGCCGCAGAGGGCCGGGGGGCTACACCTTC. Amino acids: CASRRGPGGYTF.

The chain links TRBV4-2 to TRBJ1-6; D remains ambiguous. Germline V lookup: CDR1 LGHNA, CDR2 YNFKEQ. CDR3 length: 14 residues. The germline V and J ends were trimmed by 1 base and 10 bases, with 11 bases remaining between them. The CDR3 here is CASSQVGGGSPLHF. CDR3 DNA: TGTGCCAGCAGCCAAGTGGGTGGAGGATCACCCCTCCACTTT.

This clonotype has a handful of counts. The CDR3, as DNA: TGTGCCAGCAGCTGGAATCTAGCGTCACCAGAGACCCAGTACTTC. Protein sequence: CASSWNLASPETQYF. The rearrangement uses TRBV5-5 and TRBJ2-5; D is possibly TRBD2 (6 bases). From germline, CDR1 is SGHKS and CDR2 YYEKEE (reference sequence). V was shortened by 3 bases and J by 4 bases, with 16 bases between the two germline ends. This CDR3 spans 15 amino acids.

The table lists this clonotype with a few counts. The chain links TRBV7-9 to TRBJ1-3; D not resolved. The germline V gene has CDR1 SEHNR and CDR2 FQNEAQ (reference sequence). V was shortened by 10 bases and J by 2 bases, with 12 bases between the two germline ends. CDR3 length equals 13 residues. CDR3 sequence reads: CATPAVAGNTIYF. The CDR3 DNA is TGTGCCACCCCAGCCGTGGCTGGAAACACCATATATTTT.

The chain combines TRBV7-2 with TRBJ2-3, with 14 bases that match TRBD2. J gave up 6 bases and V 5 bases, and 10 bases lay outside the gene matches. Germline-derived CDR1 and CDR2 are SGHTA and FQGNSA. The CDR3 runs to 17 residues. The CDR3 DNA is TGTGCCAGCAGCCCGCGGACTAGCGGGGGGCTGGTGGATACGCAGTATTTT. It translates to CASSPRTSGGLVDTQYF.

This clonotype was counted between two and nine times. The J gene is TRBJ1-2, the V gene TRBV3-1; 9 bases match TRBD1. The V and J ends lost 4 bases and 7 bases, in that order; junction bases with no gene match: 4. Germline CDR1 and CDR2: LGHDT and YNNKEL (reference sequence). CDR3 length: 13 amino acids. The CDR3: CASSPDRGGGYTF. The CDR3 region has the DNA TGTGCCAGCAGCCCGGACAGGGGTGGTGGCTACACCTTC. Based on the CDR3 plus reference TRBV3-1 and TRBJ1-2, the full variable domain is DTAVSQTPKYLVTQMGNDKSIKCEQNLGHDTMYWYKQDSKKFLKIMFSYNNKELIINETVPNRFSPKSPDKAHLNLHINSLELGDSAVYFCASSPDRGGGYTFGSGTRLTVV.

The chain joins TRBV4-3 to TRBJ1-4, with D unclear. Germline V gives CDR1 LGHNA, CDR2 YSLEER. The CDR3 is 16 residues long. V was cut by 3 bases and J by 5 bases, with 16 bases left in between. The DNA for the CDR3 is TGCGCCAGCAGCCAGCAAAGGTGGAGGCTAAATGAAAAACTGTTTTTT. It is translated as CASSQQRWRLNEKLFF.

There are a few counts of this clonotype. This chain uses TRBV25-1 with TRBJ2-2, with a tentative D call TRBD1 (6 bases). Germline-derived CDR1 and CDR2 are MGHDK and SYGVNS. The CDR3 runs 18 residues. Trimming removed 2 bases at V and 2 bases at J, with 18 bases between. The DNA for the CDR3 is TGTGCCAGCAGTGAACGCGCAGGGGAGAGGCTTAACACCGGGGAGCTGTTTTTT. It is translated as CASSERAGERLNTGELFF. Looking up the rest from reference TRBV25-1 and TRBJ2-2 gives the full variable domain: EADIYQTPRYLVIGTGKKITLECSQTMGHDKMYWYQQDPGMELHLIHYSYGVNSTEKGDLSSESTVSRIRTEHFPLTLESARPSHTSQYLCASSERAGERLNTGELFFGEGSRLTVL.

This clonotype has a handful of counts. This sequence joins TRBV5-1 and TRBJ1-3, with TRBD1 matching over 8 bases. Germline trimming cut 4 bases from V and 0 bases from J; bases unmatched to any gene: 6. This CDR3 is built from 16 residues. The germline gives CDR1 SGHRS, CDR2 YFSETQ. The DNA for the CDR3 is TGCGCCAGCAGCCCTTATGGGACAGGCTCTGGAAACACCATATATTTT. Translation: CASSPYGTGSGNTIYF.

The chain is built from TRBV6-6 and TRBJ2-2; D perhaps matches TRBD2 (5 bases). Between the trimmed V and J ends, which lost 8 bases and 0 bases, there was a span of 10 bases. The CDR3 contains 14 residues. In germline, CDR1 is MNHNY, CDR2 SVGAGI (reference sequence). DNA for the CDR3: TGTGCCAGCCGGGGAGCCACGAACACCGGGGAGCTGTTTTTT. It encodes CASRGATNTGELFF.

This clonotype showed up just a few times. The rearrangement links TRBV5-6 to TRBJ2-3; D might be TRBD1 or TRBD2, each matching 6 bases. V was clipped by 5 bases and J by 5 bases, with 15 bases between them. The CDR3 is 14 residues long. Germline V gene sequence: CDR1 SGHDT, CDR2 YYEEEE. For the CDR3, the DNA is TGTGCCAGCAGTCATTGGAGGGGGGAAGATACGCAGTATTTT. Its protein is CASSHWRGEDTQYF.